A single sample gave rise to the 6 T cell receptor beta chains below, sequenced in a study of identical twins. Via MiXCR, TCRdb re-called the 5' RACE reads, giving one row per CDR3 protein. The sample lists approximately 500,000 distinct CDR3 sequences; 24% were seen once. The sample was also reused in another study, on T cells expressing NK-cell markers.

Sequences were obtained from CD4+ T cells sorted from blood. Receptor source: a woman aged 18-35 years in good health.

The rearrangement joins TRBV10-3 to TRBJ2-7; TRBD2 might be the D (5 bases). The CDR3 is 12 residues long. V lost 8 bases, J lost 3 bases, and 11 bases lay in between. Germline CDR1 and CDR2: ENHRY and SYGVKD. The CDR3 nucleotides are TGTGCCATCGGGGAGTTTATCTACGAGCAGTACTTC. This sequence encodes CAIGEFIYEQYF.

In DNA form, the CDR3 reads TGCAGTGCTATTGGGAGCGGGAGGGCCTACGAGCAGTTCTTC. As protein: CSAIGSGRAYEQFF. The chain has TRBV20-1 and TRBJ2-1; 10 nucleotides line up with TRBD2. The CDR3 has 14 residues. V dropped 4 bases and J dropped 10; count of bases not matched to a gene: 10. The germline gives CDR1 DFQATT, CDR2 SNEGSKA (reference sequence).

This clonotype was found a few times. The V gene is TRBV7-8, the J gene TRBJ2-1; 7 bases are shared with TRBD1. The CDR3 extends over 15 amino acids. Germline V CDR1 and CDR2: SGHVS, FQNEAQ. V dropped 3 bases and J dropped 8; count of bases not matched to a gene: 10. CDR3 protein: CASSFMGTVIDEQFF. The CDR3 DNA sequence: TGTGCCAGCAGCTTCATGGGGACAGTTATAGATGAGCAGTTCTTC.

This clonotype was found a few times. The J gene is TRBJ2-1, the V gene TRBV7-9, with 7 bases matching TRBD1. CDR3 length: 15 residues. The ends lost 5 bases at V and 2 bases at J; junction bases unmatched: 6. Germline CDR1 and CDR2: SEHNR and FQNEAQ (reference sequence). CDR3 in amino acids: CASSLLQGTYNEQFF. CDR3 in DNA: TGTGCCAGCAGCCTACTACAGGGGACCTACAATGAGCAGTTCTTC.

This clonotype was seen repeatedly, ten times or more. This chain connects TRBV6-5 to TRBJ2-2; D call uncertain. The V and J ends lost 0 bases and 1 base respectively, with 6 bases between them. Germline V gene lookup returns CDR1 MNHEY and CDR2 SVGAGI. The CDR3 totals 15 residues. DNA of the CDR3: TGTGCCAGCAGTTACTCGAGGCGGAACACCGGGGAGCTGTTTTTT. Protein: CASSYSRRNTGELFF.

The chain links TRBV3-1 to TRBJ2-7; 9 nucleotides agree with TRBD1. The junction had 12 bases not matched to a gene; V was cut back by 4 bases and J by 2 bases. CDR1 is LGHDT and CDR2 is YNNKEL in the germline V gene (reference sequence). The CDR3 consists of 17 residues. CDR3 bases: TGTGCCAGCAGCCTTTTAGTTTCTCGGACAGGGGCCTACGAGCAGTACTTC. It translates to CASSLLVSRTGAYEQYF.